Following are 10 T cell receptor beta chains from one sample sequenced in a study of blood T cell repertoires in COVID-19. TCRdb keeps only in-frame clones here, not all; method: immunoSEQ multiplex PCR. This sample has over 110,000 clones, with 80% found just once. Specimen: peripheral blood. The receptors were sampled from a man between 65 and 80 years old who had recovered from COVID-19.

V usage is TRBV6-5 and J usage is TRBJ1-5; 7 bases line up with TRBD1. CDR1 and CDR2 (germline): MNHEY, SVGAGI. This CDR3 has 15 amino acids. V shed 6 bases, J shed 3 bases, and the junction held 8 bases outside the gene matches. CDR3 protein: CASRGMTGPNQPQHF. For the CDR3, the DNA is TGTGCCAGCAGAGGGATGACAGGGCCCAATCAGCCCCAGCATTTT.

The rearrangement uses TRBV11-2 and TRBJ1-2; 10 nucleotides align to TRBD1. This CDR3 region has 16 residues. Germline-derived CDR1 and CDR2 are SGHAT and FQNNGV. The J segment lost 2 bases and the V segment lost 3 bases, leaving 6 bases of the junction unmatched. The CDR3 spells CASSLTGGEGNYGYTF. The CDR3, as DNA: TGTGCCAGCAGCTTGACAGGGGGCGAAGGGAACTATGGCTACACCTTC.

The chain is built from TRBV5-1 and TRBJ2-3; TRBD2 matches 8 bases. J was trimmed by 6 bases and V by 8 bases; bases with no gene match: 11. The germline V gene has CDR1 SGHRS and CDR2 YFSETQ. There are 14 residues in the CDR3. This chain's CDR3 is CASRGGTLKDTQYF. The DNA of the CDR3 is TGCGCCAGTCGGGGGGGCACCCTAAAGGATACGCAGTATTTT. Drawing the rest from reference TRBV5-1 and TRBJ2-3, the complete variable domain is KAGVTQTPRYLIKTRGQQVTLSCSPISGHRSVSWYQQTPGQGLQFLFEYFSETQRNKGNFPGRFSGRQFSNSRSEMNVSTLELGDSALYLCASRGGTLKDTQYFGPGTRLTVL.

This sequence joins TRBV5-1 and TRBJ1-3; 7 nucleotides agree with TRBD1. CDR3 size: 16 residues. Germline V gene lookup returns CDR1 SGHRS and CDR2 YFSETQ. V lost 4 bases, J lost 0 bases, and 7 bases stayed unmatched. This CDR3 is CASSSGQVHSGNTIYF. The CDR3 coding sequence is TGCGCCAGCAGCAGCGGACAGGTTCACTCTGGAAACACCATATATTTT.

The V call is TRBV25-1, the J call TRBJ2-1; 8 bases match TRBD2. The CDR3 runs to 16 residues. Trimming cost V 1 base and J 7 bases; bases outside gene matches: 9. CDR1 is MGHDK, CDR2 SYGVNS, per germline. The CDR3 sequence: CASSELGAGGRNEQFF. In DNA form, the CDR3 reads TGTGCCAGCAGTGAATTAGGGGCGGGAGGCAGGAATGAGCAGTTCTTC.

This chain uses TRBV29-1 with TRBJ2-1; 11 bases map to TRBD2. V was clipped by 6 bases and J by 8 bases; unmatched bases: 6. The CDR3 is made up of 13 amino acids. Germline V CDR1 and CDR2: SQVTM, ANQGSEA. The CDR3 DNA reads as TGCAGCGTCTCCGGGACTAGCGGCGATGAGCAGTTCTTC. Translation gives CSVSGTSGDEQFF.

J is TRBJ2-5 and V is TRBV5-4; a possible D gene is TRBD2 (6 bases). V lost 2 bases to trimming and J lost 2 bases, with 13 bases between them. CDR1 is SGHNT and CDR2 is YYREEE in the germline V gene (reference sequence). This CDR3 spans 15 amino acids. The CDR3 reads CASSLMRDKQETQYF. Written as DNA, the CDR3 is TGTGCCAGCAGCTTAATGCGGGATAAACAAGAGACCCAGTACTTC.

In DNA form, the CDR3 reads TGTGCCAGCAGTCCAGGGACTAGCGGGACGATGTACAATGAGCAGTTCTTC. Translation: CASSPGTSGTMYNEQFF. This chain uses TRBV27 with TRBJ2-1, with TRBD2 matching 13 bases. The CDR3 totals 17 residues. With V trimmed by 5 bases and J by 4 bases, 8 bases remained unmatched. CDR1 is MNHEY and CDR2 is SMNVEV in the germline V gene (reference sequence).

This clone was seen only a few times. The V call is TRBV3-1 (or the pseudogene TRBV3-2), the J call TRBJ1-1; the match to TRBD1 covers 8 bases. The CDR3 consists of 12 residues. Germline values: CDR1 LGHDT, CDR2 YNNKEL (reference sequence). J was trimmed by 11 bases and V by 2 bases; bases with no gene match: 4. The CDR3 DNA reads as TGTGCCAGCAGCCAACCGACAGGGGAGGCTTTCTTT. Encoded protein: CASSQPTGEAFF.

CDR3 coding DNA: TGTGCCAGCAGCTCGCCCCAGGGGGTCTACGAGCAGTACTTC. Translation: CASSSPQGVYEQYF. The genes are TRBV7-9 and TRBJ2-7, with 7 bases identical to TRBD1. With V trimmed by 4 bases and J by 3 bases, 6 bases remained unmatched. Germline values: CDR1 SEHNR, CDR2 FQNEAQ (reference sequence). CDR3 length: 14 amino acids. Complete variable domain (other parts from reference TRBV7-9 and TRBJ2-7): DTGVSQNPRHKITKRGQNVTFRCDPISEHNRLYWYRQTLGQGPEFLTYFQNEAQLEKSRLLSDRFSAERPKGSFSTLEIQRTEQGDSAMYLCASSSPQGVYEQYFGPGTRLTVT.